This T cell receptor (beta chain) came from a study of cytomegalovirus exposure and HLA in healthy donors (dated by TCRdb to about 2017). Background on the whole study: According to a later analysis, the roughly 120 validation repertoires were produced on the same platform as the 666 repertoires of the first cohort. Besides the first cohort of under 700 subjects, a separate validation cohort made up of roughly 120 different subjects was used. The study aimed to test whether signatures of past pathogen exposure could be identified by cataloging public T cell receptors. The study combined high-throughput TCR immunosequencing, statistical association of individual TCRs with disease status, and machine learning to predict cytomegalovirus infection status.

Turning to this clone: This receptor's antigen is unknown. Per-nucleotide qualities are absent, and no much larger clonotype sits a single base away.

The germline V and J ends show losses of 3 bases and 5 bases respectively, and no gene match explains 7 bases of the junction. CDR1 MGHDK and CDR2 SYGVNS were looked up in the germline V gene. The CDR3 runs 15 amino acids, cysteine and phenylalanine included. Only the CDR3 DNA is retained, 45 bases long and in frame from the first base. Receptor amplification or capture employed the immunoSEQ multiplex PCR assay. Processing in the source paper ran as follows. A statistical classification framework was developed to diagnose cytomegalovirus status using the catalog of TCR beta chain sequences. TCRdb obtained this table from immuneACCESS and retained in-frame rearrangements with V and J assigned. These tables miss some clones; where compared with another copy, unresolved V genes account for less than half of the shortfall, and the remainder is unexplained. That table gives V, J and clone size, and the DNA gave D and trimming. The sample table shows hundreds of thousands of clones, and more than 80% are seen once. Over 0.75% of the sample belongs to the ten largest clones.

The donors were included in the validation cohort of around 120 subjects, a group kept apart from the approximately 700-subject first cohort. Study-wide conclusions, independent of this receptor: While some public TCRs were present in many individuals, most TCR sequences turned up only very rarely across donors. Three of the identified cytomegalovirus-associated TCR beta chains were confirmed in vitro to be specific for cytomegalovirus antigens. All 120 or so repertoires were used to score co-occurrence in the validation cohort in a later analysis, because that analysis had no HLA typing for the cohort. The authors suggested that the approach could potentially be generalized to other disease states and immunological phenotypes. In both the original and validation cohorts, the classifier was reported to diagnose cytomegalovirus status with high specificity and sensitivity. Subsequent analysis determined that TCRs grouped into clusters in the first cohort also showed a tendency toward co-occurrence across the 130 or so validation repertoires, and approximately 93% of cluster scores exceeded 0. In the study, some 160 TCR beta chains were listed as associated with cytomegalovirus.

The sequence came from a woman aged 18-30 years in good health and CMV-seronegative. Material for sequencing was PBMCs. Recombination connected TRBV25-1 to TRBJ2-5; 9 middle bases align to TRBD2. The sequence in DNA is TGTGCCAGCAGTGATGTGGCGGGGGGGCCTGAGACCCAGTACTTC. Protein translation: CASSDVAGGPETQYF. With the rest looked up from the reference TRBV25-1 and TRBJ2-5 genes rather than sequenced, the full variable domain is EADIYQTPRYLVIGTGKKITLECSQTMGHDKMYWYQQDPGMELHLIHYSYGVNSTEKGDLSSESTVSRIRTEHFPLTLESARPSHTSQYLCASSDVAGGPETQYFGPGTRLLVL.